This T cell receptor beta chain was observed in a study of T cell responses to AZD1222 COVID-19 vaccine. With respect to this clone: Its antigen is currently unknown.

Germline V CDR1 and CDR2: LNHDA, SQIVND (reference sequence). CDR3 length: 14 residues. Trimming stripped 7 bases from V and 3 bases from J, with 13 bases between. General study findings and limits: Repertoire sampling was restricted to post-peak T cell response timepoints. Vaccination with two AZD1222 doses was followed by a rise in Spike-specific TCR breadth and depth. AZD1222 recipients seropositive at baseline numbered only 5 to 7.

Sequencing used immunoSEQ multiplex PCR; TCRdb keeps in-frame clones, though not all of them. Among approximately 140,000 clones, approximately 94% were seen once, and the ten largest hold under 2%. This chain links TRBV19 with TRBJ1-5, with D maybe TRBD1 (5 bases). This receptor was taken from an adult in good health. The sequencing here drew on peripheral blood, taken on day 0 of AZD1222 vaccination. The CDR3 DNA follows: TGTGCCAGTACCCGGGGACCAACCAATCAGCCCCAGCATTTT. Translation: CASTRGPTNQPQHF.